Following are 8 T cell receptor beta chains from one sample sequenced in a study of shared clonotypes between healthy human individuals. Sequencing was performed with immunoSEQ multiplex PCR; in TCRdb, only in-frame clones are kept and a portion is missing. The sample yields 300,000 or so clones, under 80% seen once. Sequencing used memory CD4+ T cells sorted from blood. Sample subset: CD45RA-negative fraction. These receptors were obtained from a man younger than 45 in good health.

This chain joins TRBV7-9 and TRBJ1-1, with TRBD1 matching 8 bases. V lost 4 bases to trimming and J lost 6 bases; unmatched junction nucleotides: 1. The CDR3 has 12 residues. Germline V gene sequence: CDR1 SEHNR, CDR2 FQNEAQ (reference sequence). CDR3 bases: TGTGCCAGCAGCTCACAGGGGGCTGAAGCTTTCTTT. Its protein is CASSSQGAEAFF.

This chain connects TRBV9 to TRBJ2-5; 8 bases agree with TRBD2. V lost 4 bases and J lost 5; bases outside the gene matches: 13. The CDR3 has 16 amino acids. Germline CDR1 SGDLS, CDR2 YYNGEE. CDR3 protein: CASSPVSGSGSETQYF. The CDR3 DNA sequence: TGTGCCAGCAGCCCAGTAAGCGGGAGTGGCTCGGAGACCCAGTACTTC.

V usage is TRBV5-6 and J usage is TRBJ2-7; no clear D. Trimming cost V 0 bases and J 5 bases, with 15 bases left between them. The CDR3 loop spans 15 amino acids. CDR1 SGHDT and CDR2 YYEEEE come from the germline V gene. The CDR3 sequence: CASSLAGSPLNEQYF. CDR3 nucleotide sequence: TGTGCCAGCAGCTTGGCGGGTAGTCCTCTTAACGAGCAGTACTTC.

This chain links TRBV6-1 with TRBJ2-1, with 15 bases aligning to TRBD2. The CDR3 extends over 18 amino acids. Unmatched junction bases numbered 7, after V lost 0 bases and J lost 7 bases. The germline V gene has CDR1 MNHNS and CDR2 SASEGT. CDR3: CASSEAVAGTSGRNEQFF. The CDR3 nucleotides read TGTGCCAGCAGTGAAGCGGTGGCCGGGACTAGCGGGAGGAATGAGCAGTTCTTC.

The chain is built from TRBV6-6 and TRBJ1-4, with D hard to call. The germline V gene has CDR1 MNHNY and CDR2 SVGAGI (reference sequence). CDR3 length: 14 amino acids. Trimming stripped 0 bases from V and 5 bases from J, with 7 bases between. The CDR3 is CASSYSKGNEKLFF. The CDR3 DNA reads TGTGCCAGCAGTTACTCGAAGGGAAATGAAAAACTGTTTTTT.

The V and J genes are TRBV19 and TRBJ2-3, with unresolved D. Trimming took 11 bases from V and 0 from J, leaving 15 bases between them. The CDR3 runs 14 residues. Germline lookup yields CDR1 LNHDA and CDR2 SQIVND (reference sequence). In DNA form, the CDR3 reads TGTGCCGGACGACCCGATGGGAGCACAGATACGCAGTATTTT. As protein: CAGRPDGSTDTQYF.

The chain has TRBV29-1 and TRBJ2-3; TRBD1 aligns across 9 bases. CDR3 length: 14 residues. V lost 7 bases, J lost 1 base, and 6 bases stayed unmatched. Germline CDR1 is SQVTM and CDR2 is ANQGSEA. The CDR3 here is CSGWGQGGTDTQYF. CDR3 nucleotide sequence: TGCAGCGGGTGGGGACAGGGAGGCACAGATACGCAGTATTTT.

The chain employs TRBV19 and TRBJ1-5; D ambiguous. V lost 4 bases, J lost 3 bases, and 7 bases lay in between. This CDR3 is built from 13 residues. Looked up from germline, CDR1 is LNHDA and CDR2 is SQIVND (reference sequence). CDR3 amino acids: CASSNQNNQPQHF. CDR3 coding DNA: TGTGCCAGTAGTAACCAGAACAATCAGCCCCAGCATTTT.